The clone carrying this T cell receptor beta chain came up many times. No antigen is known for it. Every ophthalmopathy donor presented moderate-to-severe activity, CAS ≥3, NOSPECS ≥4 and duration under 3 months. This specimen comes from a study of Graves' ophthalmopathy and Graves' hyperthyroidism. From RNA, the CDR3 regions of TCR beta chains were amplified and sequenced. The first round was an RT-PCR with HTBI primers, and the second round was a multiplex PCR. Via MiXCR, TCRdb re-called the multiplex PCR reads, giving one row per CDR3 protein. The table has 300,000 to 400,000 distinct CDR3 sequences, roughly 15% seen once. Findings and limits, study-wide: Ophthalmopathy and stable hyperthyroidism were discriminated by a 13-signature model, with over 85% sensitivity and approximately 77% specificity.

Germline lookup yields CDR1 SGHRS and CDR2 YFSETQ. The CDR3 has 15 amino acids. V lost 3 bases to trimming and J lost 0 bases, with 9 bases between them. The sequence derives from an adult man with Graves' ophthalmopathy. The sequenced material came from peripheral blood. The chain recombines TRBV5-1 with TRBJ2-2, with a weak D call TRBD2 (5 bases). The CDR3 loop reads CASSSSGTNTGELFF. In nucleotides, the CDR3 is TGCGCCAGCAGCTCGAGCGGCACGAACACCGGGGAGCTGTTTTTT.